The rows below give T cell receptor beta chains drawn from one sample of a study of shared clonotypes between healthy human individuals. Sequencing used immunoSEQ multiplex PCR; TCRdb keeps in-frame clones, though not all of them. Among approximately 1.9 million clones listed, 80% to 95% were seen once. The sample was naive CD8+ T cells from PBMCs. The receptor set was obtained from a man aged 18 to 35 in good health. Some clones in this sample may be carry-over from other donors' samples. Both conserved end residues are part of each CDR3. Fields, in order: D gene, clone size, J gene, V gene, CDR3 protein, CDR3 DNA. A D gene is named only where the DNA matches it firmly. Where a row states a size, it is once, few, many or the class of an expanded clone; other rows omit it.

D: TRBD1
size: .
J: TRBJ1-1
V: TRBV12-5
CDR3: CASGLGGQGATEAFF
DNA: TGTGCTAGTGGTTTGGGGGGACAGGGGGCTACTGAAGCTTTCTTT

D: .
size: .
J: TRBJ1-5
V: TRBV27
CDR3: CASSSSEGSNQPQHF
DNA: TGTGCCAGCAGTTCCTCAGAAGGGAGCAATCAGCCCCAGCATTTT

D: .
size: .
J: TRBJ2-1
V: TRBV12-5
CDR3: CASGSFPGPRDEQFF
DNA: TGTGCTAGTGGTTCCTTTCCGGGACCTAGGGATGAGCAGTTCTTC

D: .
size: .
J: TRBJ2-2
V: TRBV19
CDR3: CASSIVPGITGELFF
DNA: TGTGCCAGTAGTATAGTCCCCGGCATAACCGGGGAGCTGTTTTTT

D: .
size: .
J: TRBJ2-3
V: TRBV13
CDR3: CASSFAGGDTQYF
DNA: TGTGCCAGCAGCTTCGCCGGAGGAGATACGCAGTATTTT

D: .
size: .
J: TRBJ1-4
V: TRBV18
CDR3: CASSPNEKLFF
DNA: TGTGCCAGCTCACCAAATGAAAAACTGTTTTTT

D: .
size: .
J: TRBJ2-5
V: TRBV7-9
CDR3: CASSATTGEETQYF
DNA: TGTGCCAGCAGCGCCACGACGGGAGAAGAGACCCAGTACTTC

D: TRBD1
size: once
J: TRBJ2-6
V: TRBV19
CDR3: CASRDRVLSRSGANVLTF
DNA: TGTGCCAGTAGGGACAGGGTCCTTAGTCGGTCCGGGGCCAACGTCCTGACTTTC

D: .
size: .
J: TRBJ2-7
V: TRBV7-8
CDR3: CASSSSGYEQYF
DNA: TGTGCCAGCAGCTCCTCGGGCTACGAGCAGTACTTC

D: .
size: .
J: TRBJ1-2
V: TRBV27
CDR3: CASSSVPGGSVYGYTF
DNA: TGTGCCAGCAGTTCTGTACCGGGCGGCAGCGTCTATGGCTACACCTTC

D: TRBD1
size: once
J: TRBJ1-2
V: TRBV19
CDR3: CASSILAGQTYGYTF
DNA: TGTGCCAGTAGTATCCTGGCGGGACAGACCTATGGCTACACCTTC